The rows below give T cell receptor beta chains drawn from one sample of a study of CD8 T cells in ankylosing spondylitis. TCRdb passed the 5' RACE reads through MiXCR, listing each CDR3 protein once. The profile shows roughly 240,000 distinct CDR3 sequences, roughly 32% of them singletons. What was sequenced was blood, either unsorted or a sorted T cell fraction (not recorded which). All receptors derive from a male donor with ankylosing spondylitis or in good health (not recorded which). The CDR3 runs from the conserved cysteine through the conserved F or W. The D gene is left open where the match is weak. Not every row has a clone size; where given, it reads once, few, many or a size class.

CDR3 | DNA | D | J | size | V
CASSPGQGAVGYTF | TGTGCCAGCAGCCCGGGACAGGGGGCGGTAGGCTACACCTTC | TRBD1 | TRBJ1-2 | few | TRBV4-2
CASSRRDGNSPLHF | TGTGCCAGCAGTCGCCGGGACGGTAATTCACCCCTCCACTTT | . | TRBJ1-6 | . | TRBV6-1
CASSGVPPQLPQHF | TGTGCCAGCTCCGGGGTCCCTCCACAATTGCCCCAGCATTTT | . | TRBJ1-5 | . | TRBV28
CASSVGLAGTNEQFF | TGTGCCAGCAGCGTAGGACTAGCGGGGACCAATGAGCAGTTCTTC | TRBD2 | TRBJ2-1 | . | TRBV9
CASSFAIFTDTQYF | TGTGCCAGCAGTTTTGCTATATTCACAGATACGCAGTATTTT | . | TRBJ2-3 | few | TRBV12-3/TRBV12-4
CASSKTGDGYEQYF | TGCGCCAGCAGCAAGACAGGGGATGGATACGAGCAGTACTTC | TRBD1 | TRBJ2-7 | . | TRBV5-1
CASSLGQGYQPQHF | TGTGCCAGCAGTTTGGGACAGGGCTATCAGCCCCAGCATTTT | TRBD1 | TRBJ1-5 | . | TRBV12-3/TRBV12-4
CASSARKSYEQYF | TGTGCCAGCAGCGCCCGTAAATCCTACGAGCAGTACTTC | . | TRBJ2-7 | . | TRBV7-9
CSATGGVGSYNEQFF | TGCAGTGCGACGGGGGGGGTAGGCTCCTACAATGAGCAGTTCTTC | TRBD2 | TRBJ2-1 | many | TRBV20-1
CASRPTANTEAFF | TGTGCCAGCAGGCCGACGGCGAACACTGAAGCTTTCTTT | . | TRBJ1-1 | . | TRBV12-3/TRBV12-4
CASSLSSGNTIYF | TGTGCCAGCAGTTTGTCGTCTGGAAACACCATATATTTT | . | TRBJ1-3 | . | TRBV12-3/TRBV12-4
CSASTGVKQPQHF | TGCAGTGCTAGTACAGGGGTCAAGCAGCCCCAGCATTTT | TRBD1 | TRBJ1-5 | . | TRBV20-1
CASSTQGAGETQYF | TGCGCCAGCAGCACCCAGGGGGCGGGTGAGACCCAGTACTTC | TRBD1 | TRBJ2-5 | . | TRBV5-1
CSVRQVMNTEAFF | TGCAGCGTTCGACAGGTCATGAACACTGAAGCTTTCTTT | . | TRBJ1-1 | . | TRBV29-1
CATSRVTNEQFF | TGTGCCACCAGCAGAGTCACCAATGAGCAGTTCTTC | . | TRBJ2-1 | . | TRBV15
CASSDWGGEAYEQYF | TGCGCCAGCAGTGATTGGGGGGGAGAAGCCTACGAGCAGTACTTC | TRBD2 | TRBJ2-7 | . | TRBV10-2
CAIRETGMNTEAFF | TGTGCCATCAGGGAGACAGGAATGAACACTGAAGCTTTCTTT | . | TRBJ1-1 | few | TRBV10-3
CSAPLQGQPQHF | TGCAGTGCTCCCTTGCAGGGTCAGCCCCAGCATTTT | . | TRBJ1-5 | . | TRBV20-1